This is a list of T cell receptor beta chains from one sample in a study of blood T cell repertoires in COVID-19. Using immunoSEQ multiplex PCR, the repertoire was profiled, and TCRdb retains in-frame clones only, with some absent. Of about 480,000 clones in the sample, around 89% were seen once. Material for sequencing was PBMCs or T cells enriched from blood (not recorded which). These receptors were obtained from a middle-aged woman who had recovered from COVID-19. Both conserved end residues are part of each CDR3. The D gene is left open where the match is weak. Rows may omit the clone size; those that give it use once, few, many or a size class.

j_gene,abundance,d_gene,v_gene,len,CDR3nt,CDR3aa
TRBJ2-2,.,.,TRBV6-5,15,TGTGCCACAAGGGATGCCGGGACTCCTACCGGGGAGCTGTTTTTT,CATRDAGTPTGELFF
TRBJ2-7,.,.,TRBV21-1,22,TGTGCCAGCAGCATGTTCTCACCGAAAGAACTGAGACAGGCCCACACTACCTACGAGCAGTACTTC,CASSMFSPKELRQAHTTYEQYF
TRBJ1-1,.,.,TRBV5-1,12,TGCGCCAGCAGGCAGGGGAACACTGAAGCTTTCTTT,CASRQGNTEAFF
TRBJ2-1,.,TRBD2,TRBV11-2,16,TGTGCCAGCAGCCACGAGGGGGGACTAGCCAACAATGAGCAGTTCTTC,CASSHEGGLANNEQFF
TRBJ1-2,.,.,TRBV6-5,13,TGTGCCAGCAGCCCCCTTCCGAGAGGGGGCTACACCTTC,CASSPLPRGGYTF
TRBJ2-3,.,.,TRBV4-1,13,TGCGCCAGCAGCCATCCCATAGCAGATACGCAGTATTTT,CASSHPIADTQYF
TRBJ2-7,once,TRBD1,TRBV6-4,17,TGTGCCAGCAGGAACGCCGGGACAGGGTCCTGCGGCTACGAGCAGTACTTC,CASRNAGTGSCGYEQYF
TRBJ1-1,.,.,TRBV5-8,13,TGTGCCAGCAGCTTGAGGGGGTACACTGAAGCTTTCTTT,CASSLRGYTEAFF
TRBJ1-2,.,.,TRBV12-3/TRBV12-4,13,TGTGCCAGCAGTGCGGGGGGGGGCTATGGCTACACCTTC,CASSAGGGYGYTF
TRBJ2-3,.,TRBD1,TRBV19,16,TGTGCCAGTAGTACCCGGACAGGGATTGTAGGAGATACGCAGTATTTT,CASSTRTGIVGDTQYF
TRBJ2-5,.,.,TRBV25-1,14,TGTGCCAGCAGTGAGTCTGGACTTAGGGAGACCCAGTACTTC,CASSESGLRETQYF
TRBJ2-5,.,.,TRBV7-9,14,TGTGCCAGCAGCTCCCGACAGGGAGGTGAGACCCAGTACTTC,CASSSRQGGETQYF
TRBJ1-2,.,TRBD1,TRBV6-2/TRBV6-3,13,TGTGCCAGCAGCCTACAGGGGCCCAATGGCTACACCTTC,CASSLQGPNGYTF
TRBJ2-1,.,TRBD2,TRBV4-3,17,TGCGCCAGCAGCCGCTCTCCGGGACTAGGGCCGGGCAATGAGCAGTTCTTC,CASSRSPGLGPGNEQFF
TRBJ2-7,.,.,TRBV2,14,TGTGCCAGCAGGTTTTGGGGCTCTACCTACGAGCAGTACTTC,CASRFWGSTYEQYF
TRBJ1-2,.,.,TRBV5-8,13,TGTGCCAGCAGCTTGGCTAGGGGAAGCGGCTACACCTTC,CASSLARGSGYTF
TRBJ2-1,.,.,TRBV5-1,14,TGCGCCAGCAGCTTGGACCTTCAGGGCGGGACGCAGTTCTTC,CASSLDLQGGTQFF
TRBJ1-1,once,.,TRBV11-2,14,TGTGCCAGCAGCTCACTGGCGGCTTACACTGAAGCTTTCTTT,CASSSLAAYTEAFF
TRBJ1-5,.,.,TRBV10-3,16,TGTGCCATCAGTGAGTCACTGGGGGCTAACAATCAGCCCCAGCATTTT,CAISESLGANNQPQHF
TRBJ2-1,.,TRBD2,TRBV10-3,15,TGTGCCATCAGTGGCTCTAGCGGGGCCTACAATGAGCAGTTCTTC,CAISGSSGAYNEQFF
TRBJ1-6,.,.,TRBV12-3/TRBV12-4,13,TGTGCCAGCAGAGGACTCTATAATTCACCCCTCCACTTT,CASRGLYNSPLHF
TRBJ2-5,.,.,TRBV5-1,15,TGCGCCAGCAGCTTGCGGCTAGGGAGACAAGAGACCCAGTACTTC,CASSLRLGRQETQYF